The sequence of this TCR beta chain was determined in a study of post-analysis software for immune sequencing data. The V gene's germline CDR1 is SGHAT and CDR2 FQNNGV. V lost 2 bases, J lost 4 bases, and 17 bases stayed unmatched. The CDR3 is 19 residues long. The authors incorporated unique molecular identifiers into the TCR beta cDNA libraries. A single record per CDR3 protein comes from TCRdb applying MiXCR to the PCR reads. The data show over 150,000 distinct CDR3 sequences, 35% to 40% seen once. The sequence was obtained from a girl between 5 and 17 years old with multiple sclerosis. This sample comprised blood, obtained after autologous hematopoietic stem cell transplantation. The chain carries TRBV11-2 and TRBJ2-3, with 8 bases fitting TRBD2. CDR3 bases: TGTGCCAGCAGCTTAAATTGGGAAGCGGGAGATGGGAGGGCAGATACGCAGTATTTT. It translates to CASSLNWEAGDGRADTQYF.